This TCR beta chain stems from a study of shared clonotypes between healthy human individuals. Study-wide points: Researchers found naive subsets generally carried larger estimated richness than memory subsets.

CDR1 MNHNS and CDR2 SASEGT come from the germline V gene. This CDR3 spans 16 amino acids. V lost 4 bases and J lost 2; bases outside the gene matches: 9. There were only Caucasian adults among the donors, and all lived in Nashville, Tennessee. A split of CD4+ cells into CD45RA+ naive and CD45RA-negative memory subsets was performed. Comments on this clone: No antigen is known for it.

Measured with immunoSEQ multiplex PCR; TCRdb has only the in-frame clones, and not every one. Of 1 million to 1.3 million clones listed, about 80% were seen once; the top ten hold 0.5% to 0.65%. The sequencing sample was made of memory CD4+ T cells from PBMCs. Subset of the sample: CD45RA-negative fraction. The sequence was collected from a man aged 18-30 years in good health. Some clones in this sample may be carry-over from other donors' samples. The chain is built from TRBV6-1 and TRBJ2-3; 7 positions agree with TRBD2. The CDR3 DNA is TGTGCCAGCAGTGGTCCTAGCGGAGGGTCCACAGATACGCAGTATTTT. Amino acid sequence: CASSGPSGGSTDTQYF.